The source of this T cell receptor beta chain is a study of shared clonotypes between healthy human individuals. Study-level information: For every donor, three CD4 naive, three CD4 memory, two CD8 naive and one CD8 memory plates were used.

Study-wide points: It was the few donors that limited the genetic and exposure-history diversity represented.

V was clipped by 2 bases and J by 8 bases, with 10 bases between them. CDR1 and CDR2 (germline): GTSNPN, SVGIG (reference sequence). This CDR3 region has 12 residues. All participating donors were Caucasian adults from Nashville, Tennessee. Regarding this clone: As yet, its antigen is unknown.

Measured with immunoSEQ multiplex PCR; TCRdb has only the in-frame clones, and not every one. The sample holds about 660,000 clones, approximately 79% seen once. The clonotype originates from a woman aged 30 to 39 in good health. The rearrangement links TRBV30 to TRBJ1-5; D uncertain. The specimen was memory CD4+ T cells sorted from blood. Subset reported: CD45RA-negative fraction. CDR3 residues: CAWSYSDEPQHF. The CDR3 DNA reads as TGTGCCTGGAGTTATAGCGACGAGCCCCAGCATTTT.